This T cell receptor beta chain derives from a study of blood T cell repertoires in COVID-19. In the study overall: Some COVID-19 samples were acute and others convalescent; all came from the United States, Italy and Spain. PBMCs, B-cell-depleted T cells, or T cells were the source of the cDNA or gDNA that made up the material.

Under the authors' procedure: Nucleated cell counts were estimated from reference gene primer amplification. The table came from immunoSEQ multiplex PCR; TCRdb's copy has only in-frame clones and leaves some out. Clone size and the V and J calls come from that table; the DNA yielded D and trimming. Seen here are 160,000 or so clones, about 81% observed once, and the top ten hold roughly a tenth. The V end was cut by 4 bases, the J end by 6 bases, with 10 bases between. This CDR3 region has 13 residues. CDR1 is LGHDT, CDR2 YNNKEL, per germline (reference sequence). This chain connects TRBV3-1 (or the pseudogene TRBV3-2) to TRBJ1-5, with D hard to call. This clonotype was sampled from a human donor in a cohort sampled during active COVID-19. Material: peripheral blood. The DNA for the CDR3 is TGTGCCAGCAGCCCAGCGCCGCGTCAGCCCCAGCATTTT. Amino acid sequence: CASSPAPRQPQHF.